These 17 T cell receptor beta chains originate from one sample sequenced in a study of OX40 agonist ivuxolimab in advanced cancers. Produced via immunoSEQ multiplex PCR; TCRdb's table is partial and in-frame only. The sample yields around 70,000 clones, about 85% seen once. Here the sequenced sample was CD4+ or CD8+ T cells sorted from blood, taken in a trial of the OX40 agonist ivuxolimab. Every receptor here comes from an adult with an advanced solid tumor such as melanoma, head and neck, liver or kidney cancer.

The V and J genes are TRBV30 and TRBJ2-2; possibly TRBD1 for D (5 bases). The ends were cut back, 1 base at V and 1 base at J, with 10 bases in the middle. The germline CDR1 and CDR2 sequences are GTSNPN and SVGIG (reference sequence). The CDR3 is made up of 15 amino acids. CDR3 DNA: TGTGCCTGGAGTGGGGGCTTAGGGAACACCGGGGAGCTGTTTTTT. Its translation: CAWSGGLGNTGELFF.

V is TRBV29-1 and J is TRBJ2-5; D possibly corresponds to TRBD2 (6 bases). The CDR3 is 15 residues long. V lost 6 bases and J 7 bases, leaving 24 bases between the germline ends. The V gene's germline CDR1 is SQVTM and CDR2 ANQGSEA. Written as DNA, the CDR3 is TGCAGCGTCCCTGGCCCCCGACTAGACTTAGGGACCCAGTACTTC. It codes for CSVPGPRLDLGTQYF.

This chain links TRBV5-8 with TRBJ1-5; 7 positions agree with TRBD1. J lost 0 bases, V lost 4 bases, and 4 bases had no gene match. This CDR3 region has 15 residues. Germline CDR1 is SGHTS and CDR2 is YDEGEE. CDR3 residues: CASSPGTDSNQPQHF. The CDR3 nucleotides are TGTGCCAGCAGCCCTGGGACAGATAGCAATCAGCCCCAGCATTTT.

The chain couples TRBV7-8 to TRBJ2-3; 8 positions agree with TRBD2. Per the germline V gene, CDR1 is SGHVS and CDR2 is FQNEAQ. Trimming removed 5 bases from V and 2 bases from J; junction bases left unmatched: 6. CDR3 size: 15 residues. CDR3 coding DNA: TGTGCCAGCAGCCCGACTAGCGTCTACACAGATACGCAGTATTTT. Its translation: CASSPTSVYTDTQYF.

This chain links TRBV2 with TRBJ2-3; TRBD1 might be the D (5 bases). Trimming left V 2 bases short and J 7 bases short, with 19 bases between. CDR3 size: 16 residues. CDR1 and CDR2 from the germline V gene are SNHLY and FYNNEI. CDR3 in DNA: TGTGCCAGCAGTGAACTGCCCAGGGATTGGGCGTATACGCAGTATTTT. Its translation: CASSELPRDWAYTQYF.

V gene TRBV27 combines with J gene TRBJ1-3; D gene ambiguous. V shed 2 bases and J shed 1 base, with 3 bases lying between them. This CDR3 spans 13 amino acids. Germline V gene data show CDR1 as MNHEY and CDR2 as SMNVEV (reference sequence). Written as DNA, the CDR3 is TGTGCCAGCAGTTTAGGGTCTGGAAACACCATATATTTT. This codes for CASSLGSGNTIYF.

This chain uses TRBV27 with TRBJ2-6, with TRBD1 matching over 7 bases. This CDR3 is 20 amino acids long. From germline, CDR1 is MNHEY and CDR2 SMNVEV (reference sequence). Losses at the gene ends were 5 bases for V and 1 base for J; bases not matched to a gene: 17. The CDR3 loop reads CASSHEPGGIGQSGANVLTF. DNA for the CDR3: TGTGCCAGCAGTCATGAACCAGGGGGAATAGGACAATCTGGGGCCAACGTCCTGACTTTC.

This chain uses TRBV7-2 with TRBJ2-2; D is uncertain. V dropped 5 bases and J dropped 6 bases, with 13 bases sitting between them. Germline loops: CDR1 SGHTA, CDR2 FQGNSA. The CDR3 consists of 14 residues. Here the CDR3 DNA reads TGTGCCAGCAGCCTCCACAGTACCCCCGGGGAGCTGTTTTTT. Translation: CASSLHSTPGELFF.

V and J are TRBV28 and TRBJ2-3, with 14 positions matching TRBD2. The J segment lost 1 base and the V segment lost 4 bases, leaving 7 bases of the junction unmatched. Per germline, CDR1 MDHEN and CDR2 SYDVKM. The CDR3 sequence is 18 residues long. The CDR3 reads CASSSTSGGVFRTDTQYF. Written as DNA, the CDR3 is TGTGCCAGCAGTTCGACTAGCGGGGGGGTCTTTCGCACAGATACGCAGTATTTT.

This clone was detected a few times. The chain is built from TRBV19 and TRBJ1-5, with unresolved D. V was clipped by 6 bases and J by 3 bases, with 9 bases between them. This CDR3 is built from 13 residues. CDR1 is LNHDA and CDR2 is SQIVND in the germline V gene (reference sequence). In DNA form, the CDR3 reads TGTGCCAGTAGGGACGGTATCAATCAGCCCCAGCATTTT. The encoded protein is CASRDGINQPQHF. The whole variable domain, remainder taken from reference TRBV19 and TRBJ1-5, is DGGITQSPKYLFRKEGQNVTLSCEQNLNHDAMYWYRQDPGQGLRLIYYSQIVNDFQKGDIAEGYSVSREKKESFPLTVTSAQKNPTAFYLCASRDGINQPQHFGDGTRLSIL.

This clone appeared once. The chain recombines TRBV9 with TRBJ2-2; D remains unclear. Trimming left V 0 bases short and J 7 bases short, with 16 bases between. CDR3 length equals 16 residues. Germline lookup yields CDR1 SGDLS and CDR2 YYNGEE. CDR3 loop: CASSVGTPVEGGELFF. The DNA for the CDR3 is TGTGCCAGCAGCGTAGGCACGCCGGTTGAAGGCGGGGAGCTGTTTTTT.

This clone was detected only once. The genes are TRBV6-1 and TRBJ2-7; TRBD1 agrees at 8 bases. With V trimmed by 3 bases and J by 1 base, 5 bases remained unmatched. CDR3 length: 15 residues. Per germline, CDR1 MNHNS and CDR2 SASEGT. The CDR3 coding sequence is TGTGCCAGCAGTGAGACCGGGACAGGATCCTACGAGCAGTACGTC. Residues: CASSETGTGSYEQYV.

This chain connects TRBV28 to TRBJ2-1, with 11 bases matching TRBD2. The V segment lost 8 bases and the J segment 6 bases; nucleotides outside the gene matches: 6. Germline V gene lookup returns CDR1 MDHEN and CDR2 SYDVKM. This CDR3 has 14 residues. Written as DNA, the CDR3 is TGTGCCAGCGACCTAGCGGGAGGTTCCAATGAGCAGTTCTTC. Translated, it gives CASDLAGGSNEQFF.

This clone has more than one count but fewer than ten. V gene TRBV7-6 combines with J gene TRBJ2-2; 10 bases line up with TRBD2. With V trimmed by 5 bases and J by 1 base, 4 bases remained unmatched. Germline V gene sequence: CDR1 SGHVS, CDR2 FNYEAQ. The CDR3 spans 16 residues. CDR3 nucleotides: TGTGCCAGCAGCCCCAGACTAGCGGGGAACACCGGGGAGCTGTTTTTT. Translated: CASSPRLAGNTGELFF.

This chain connects TRBV7-9 to TRBJ2-1, with 7 bases matching TRBD2. This CDR3 is built from 16 residues. CDR1 is SEHNR, CDR2 FQNEAQ, per germline (reference sequence). V was pared by 2 bases and J by 6 bases, with 10 bases of the junction left unmatched. The CDR3 is CASSLFGAGDSNEQFF. The DNA for the CDR3 is TGTGCCAGCAGCTTATTCGGGGCGGGGGATTCCAATGAGCAGTTCTTC. Combining the CDR3 with reference TRBV7-9 and TRBJ2-1 gives the whole variable domain DTGVSQNPRHKITKRGQNVTFRCDPISEHNRLYWYRQTLGQGPEFLTYFQNEAQLEKSRLLSDRFSAERPKGSFSTLEIQRTEQGDSAMYLCASSLFGAGDSNEQFFGPGTRLTVL.

The chain is built from TRBV27 and TRBJ1-4; 8 bases match TRBD1. Germline-derived CDR1 and CDR2 are MNHEY and SMNVEV (reference sequence). This CDR3 is 14 amino acids long. V lost 3 bases, J lost 4 bases, and 1 base stayed unmatched. Written as DNA, the CDR3 is TGTGCCAGCAGTTTGGACAGGGTTAATGAAAAACTGTTTTTT. This sequence encodes CASSLDRVNEKLFF.

The gene calls are TRBV6-1 and TRBJ2-7; the D gene is possibly TRBD2 (6 bases). This CDR3 contains 10 residues. CDR1 and CDR2 from the germline V gene are MNHNS and SASEGT. The CDR3 is CVSGVYEQYF. The CDR3, as DNA: TGTGTTTCGGGGGTCTACGAGCAGTACTTC.